The 11 T cell receptor beta chains listed next were all sequenced from one sample in a study of T cells in Graves' hyperthyroidism and ophthalmopathy. Amplified TCR beta CDR3 regions came from RNA transcripts. The TCR CDR3 first-round RT-PCR relied on the HTBI primer set. TCRdb called the multiplex PCR reads again in MiXCR, with one record for every CDR3 protein. The sample yields 700,000 or so distinct CDR3 sequences, about 15% seen once. Source material: blood. These receptors were collected from a woman aged 45-65 years with Graves' ophthalmopathy.

The sample holds many counts of this clonotype. The rearrangement uses TRBV20-1 and TRBJ2-1, with unresolved D. Germline CDR1 is DFQATT and CDR2 is SNEGSKA (reference sequence). The ends were cut back, 1 base at V and 5 bases at J, with 21 bases in the middle. This CDR3 contains 17 residues. The CDR3 DNA is TGCAGTGCTAGAGCCCCTGAGGCCATGAGGTTGGACAATGAGCAGTTCTTC. Translated, it gives CSARAPEAMRLDNEQFF.

This clonotype was counted ten times or more. This chain links TRBV7-9 with TRBJ2-5; no definite D call. This CDR3 has 15 amino acids. V was shortened by 1 base and J by 3 bases, with 12 bases between the two germline ends. Germline V gives CDR1 SEHNR, CDR2 FQNEAQ (reference sequence). CDR3: CASSLDRFGEETQYF. CDR3 DNA sequence: TGTGCCAGCAGCTTAGATCGGTTCGGAGAAGAGACCCAGTACTTC.

The rearrangement uses TRBV4-1 and TRBJ2-2; 8 nucleotides agree with TRBD1. CDR1 is MGHRA, CDR2 YSYEKL, per germline. The ends lost 1 base at V and 3 bases at J; junction bases unmatched: 7. This CDR3 is 17 amino acids long. CDR3 bases: TGCGCCAGCAGCCAAGTGGGGCAGGGGGCTGACACCGGGGAGCTGTTTTTT. Its protein product is CASSQVGQGADTGELFF.

The chain links TRBV7-9 to TRBJ2-2, with D maybe TRBD2 (5 bases). Germline V gene data show CDR1 as SEHNR and CDR2 as FQNEAQ (reference sequence). The V and J ends lost 9 bases and 1 base respectively, with 12 bases between them. The CDR3 is made up of 14 amino acids. The CDR3 sequence is CASTVRGNTGELFF. CDR3 DNA sequence: TGTGCCAGTACGGTTCGGGGGAACACCGGGGAGCTGTTTTTT.

This clonotype was counted many times. This sequence joins TRBV28 and TRBJ2-7; a possible D gene is TRBD1 (5 bases). V was clipped by 4 bases and J by 6 bases, with 16 bases between them. The CDR3 is 14 residues long. Germline CDR1 reads MDHEN; CDR2 reads SYDVKM. The CDR3 region has the DNA TGTGCCAGCAGTTCCAGACAGAATTACCGCGAGCAGTACTTC. Translating it yields CASSSRQNYREQYF.

Ten or more counts support this clonotype. J is TRBJ1-2 and V is TRBV28, with D hard to call. The germline CDR1 and CDR2 sequences are MDHEN and SYDVKM. V lost 6 bases and J 5 bases, leaving 16 bases between the germline ends. This CDR3 spans 14 amino acids. CDR3 sequence (DNA): TGTGCCAGCAGACTATCTCTGACGGCGTATGGCTACACCTTC. Protein sequence: CASRLSLTAYGYTF.

This clonotype was counted at least ten times. The CDR3 DNA reads as TGTGCCAGCAGCTTATGGAGGGGCTACGAGCAGTACTTC. This sequence encodes CASSLWRGYEQYF. The chain employs TRBV13 and TRBJ2-7, with D tentatively TRBD2 (6 bases). The V gene lost 2 bases and the J gene lost 3 bases, with 8 bases spanning the gap. CDR3 length equals 13 residues. Germline loops: CDR1 PRHDT, CDR2 FYEKMQ (reference sequence).

This clonotype was found many times. J is TRBJ1-1 and V is TRBV28; D remains ambiguous. The CDR3 is made up of 13 amino acids. Germline CDR1 and CDR2: MDHEN and SYDVKM. V lost 3 bases and J 1 base, leaving 6 bases between the germline ends. The CDR3 DNA reads TGTGCCAGCAGTTTCCGCAAGAACACTGAAGCTTTCTTT. This translates into CASSFRKNTEAFF.

This clonotype appeared a few times. The CDR3 bases are TGTGCCACCCCGGGGGCGCGAGCTTTCTTT. Amino acid sequence: CATPGARAFF. The chain is built from TRBV6-1 and TRBJ1-1; D may be TRBD1 (6 bases). This CDR3 contains 10 residues. Trimming cost V 10 bases and J 10 bases, with 13 bases left between them. Germline V gene sequence: CDR1 MNHNS, CDR2 SASEGT.

This clonotype came up a few times. The CDR3 sequence is CSIGPWRDQETQYF. The CDR3 DNA is TGCAGCATAGGGCCCTGGCGGGACCAAGAGACCCAGTACTTC. The chain uses TRBV20-1 and TRBJ2-5, with D possibly TRBD2 on 5 matching bases. Looked up from germline, CDR1 is DFQATT and CDR2 is SNEGSKA (reference sequence). The CDR3 extends over 14 amino acids.

This chain uses TRBV5-1 with TRBJ1-1; tentatively, D is TRBD1 (6 bases). V was clipped by 8 bases and J by 7 bases, with 15 bases between them. This CDR3 has 12 amino acids. Germline CDR1 and CDR2: SGHRS and YFSETQ. CDR3 sequence: CASLSGAYEAFF. CDR3 bases: TGCGCCAGTCTATCAGGGGCTTATGAAGCTTTCTTT.